A single sample gave rise to the 25 T cell receptor beta chains below, sequenced in a study of a mutant IDH1 vaccine in newly diagnosed glioma. The data were produced by immunoSEQ multiplex PCR, yet TCRdb's version contains in-frame clones alone and is incomplete. The sample yields about 69,000 clones, approximately 86% seen once. Sample time point: week 35, safety follow-up. What each vaccine dose contained was 300 ug of mutant IDH1 20-mer peptide, accompanied by topical imiquimod. For these TCRs, the target antigens are not known. The sequences come from PBMCs, collected from a glioma patient whose treatment included an IDH1 peptide vaccine. Receptors were obtained from a man aged 25 to 40 with glioma.

Points on this clone: At the DNA level, this CDR3 is encoded by other sequences in the same sample as well. This chain links TRBV28 with TRBJ2-7; TRBD1 is a possible D gene (5 bases). This CDR3 has 11 amino acids. The ends were cut back, 5 bases at V and 3 bases at J, with 5 bases in the middle. CDR1 and CDR2 (germline): MDHEN, SYDVKM. The CDR3 region is CASSQGYEQYF. DNA for the CDR3: TGTGCCAGCAGTCAGGGCTACGAGCAGTACTTC.

This clone came up once. The chain combines TRBV13 with TRBJ2-2; 7 nucleotides align to TRBD1. The CDR3 consists of 16 residues. Trimming cost V 3 bases and J 5 bases; bases outside gene matches: 9. From germline, CDR1 is PRHDT and CDR2 FYEKMQ (reference sequence). CDR3 protein: CASSFDRERRTGELFF. As DNA, the CDR3 is TGTGCCAGCAGCTTCGACAGGGAACGAAGGACCGGGGAGCTGTTTTTT.

V and J are TRBV6-5 and TRBJ2-1; tentative D call: TRBD2 (5 bases). The germline V gene has CDR1 MNHEY and CDR2 SVGAGI. The V and J ends lost 0 bases and 6 bases respectively, with 9 bases between them. The CDR3 spans 14 residues. The CDR3 DNA reads as TGTGCCAGCAGTTACTCTCGGGGTGGCAATGAGCAGTTCTTC. Encoded protein: CASSYSRGGNEQFF.

This clone has only a few counts. The V gene is TRBV4-3, the J gene TRBJ1-5, with unresolved D. Trimming took 0 bases from V and 7 from J, leaving 4 bases between them. This CDR3 has 12 residues. Germline-derived CDR1 and CDR2 are LGHNA and YSLEER. CDR3 region: CASSQDNQPQHF. The CDR3 bases are TGCGCCAGCAGCCAAGACAACCAGCCCCAGCATTTT.

CDR3 amino acids: CASSLGPAGDTQYF. The CDR3 coding sequence is TGTGCCAGCAGCTTAGGACCCGCCGGGGATACGCAGTATTTT. V and J are TRBV7-7 and TRBJ2-3; no definite D call. In germline, CDR1 is SSHAT, CDR2 FNYEAQ (reference sequence). Deletions cut 1 base from V and 6 bases from J, with 11 bases between. This CDR3 region has 14 residues.

On this clone: One junction end does not reproduce the germline sequence, and a read error may be involved. The CDR3 here is CASSYGAGSTF. DNA for the CDR3: TGTGCCAGCAGTTACGGGGCTGGCTCCACCTTC. This sequence joins TRBV6-1 and TRBJ1-2, with D possibly being TRBD1 (5 bases). Germline V gene data show CDR1 as MNHNS and CDR2 as SASEGT. This CDR3 has 11 residues.

The rearrangement uses TRBV29-1 and TRBJ2-7; 12 bases line up with TRBD1. Germline CDR1 is SQVTM and CDR2 is ANQGSEA. The J segment lost 4 bases and the V segment lost 5 bases, leaving 9 bases of the junction unmatched. The CDR3 sequence is 15 residues long. The CDR3 DNA sequence: TGCAGCGTTTTGTCCCCGGGACAGGGGGCTTACGAGCAGTACTTC. It yields the protein CSVLSPGQGAYEQYF.

The J gene is TRBJ2-1, the V gene TRBV6-5; D tentatively reads TRBD1 or TRBD2 (6 bases each). Trimming stripped 8 bases from V and 9 bases from J, with 17 bases between. The CDR3 runs 13 residues. CDR1 MNHEY and CDR2 SVGAGI come from the germline V gene. DNA for the CDR3: TGTGCCAGCGGGGGCAGGAGGGACGGTGAGCAGTTCTTC. This sequence encodes CASGGRRDGEQFF.

This chain connects TRBV7-9 to TRBJ1-2; 9 positions match TRBD1. V dropped 4 bases and J dropped 8; count of bases not matched to a gene: 5. Germline CDR1 and CDR2: SEHNR and FQNEAQ (reference sequence). The CDR3 covers 13 residues. CDR3 in DNA: TGTGCCAGCAGCTCGGGACAGGGACTGGGCTACACCTTC. Encoded protein: CASSSGQGLGYTF.

A word on this clone: The sample holds other DNA sequences that translate to the same CDR3. The chain carries TRBV5-4 and TRBJ2-2, with D hard to call. Trimming stripped 0 bases from V and 1 base from J, with 4 bases between. The CDR3 loop spans 14 amino acids. The germline CDR1 and CDR2 sequences are SGHNT and YYREEE (reference sequence). CDR3 region: CASSLELNTGELFF. CDR3 DNA sequence: TGTGCCAGCAGCTTGGAGTTGAACACCGGGGAGCTGTTTTTT.

The chain recombines TRBV27 with TRBJ1-4; D not resolved. V was cut by 5 bases and J by 8 bases, with 18 bases left in between. This CDR3 contains 15 residues. Germline values: CDR1 MNHEY, CDR2 SMNVEV (reference sequence). The CDR3 nucleotides are TGTGCCAGCAGTCCGATCAGCTCTTGGAAGGAAAAACTGTTTTTT. Its translation is CASSPISSWKEKLFF.

This clone has a handful of counts. The chain carries TRBV7-9 and TRBJ2-3; D gene unclear. The germline gives CDR1 SEHNR, CDR2 FQNEAQ (reference sequence). The CDR3 spans 14 residues. V lost 5 bases, J lost 4 bases, and 13 bases lay in between. CDR3: CASSPPYGADTQYF. The CDR3 DNA follows: TGTGCCAGCAGCCCCCCTTACGGCGCAGATACGCAGTATTTT.

This clone appeared a few times. CDR3 amino acids: CAWDYGPEAFF. For the CDR3, the DNA is TGTGCCTGGGACTACGGACCTGAAGCTTTCTTT. This chain links TRBV30 with TRBJ1-1; the D is unclear. Per germline, CDR1 GTSNPN and CDR2 SVGIG (reference sequence). Trimming cost V 5 bases and J 6 bases, with 10 bases left between them. This CDR3 contains 11 residues. Full variable domain (rest looked up from reference TRBV30 and TRBJ1-1): SQTIHQWPATLVQPVGSPLSLECTVEGTSNPNLYWYRQAAGRGLQLLFYSVGIGQISSEVPQNLSASRPQDRQFILSSKKLLLSDSGFYLCAWDYGPEAFFGQGTRLTVV.

The chain uses TRBV5-4 and TRBJ1-6; D remains unclear. Germline CDR1 reads SGHNT; CDR2 reads YYREEE (reference sequence). This CDR3 is 15 amino acids long. The V end lost 0 bases, the J end lost 4 bases, and 8 bases lay between the germline ends. The CDR3 coding sequence is TGTGCCAGCAGCTTGGACTCCAGGTATAATTCACCCCTCCACTTT. Translating gives CASSLDSRYNSPLHF. The full variable domain, with the rest looked up from reference TRBV5-4 and TRBJ1-6, is ETGVTQSPTHLIKTRGQQVTLRCSSQSGHNTVSWYQQALGQGPQFIFQYYREEENGRGNFPPRFSGLQFPNYSSELNVNALELDDSALYLCASSLDSRYNSPLHFGNGTRLTVT.

This sequence joins TRBV6-5 and TRBJ1-6; D unresolved. Trimming stripped 6 bases from V and 10 bases from J, with 10 bases between. This CDR3 has 12 residues. Germline values: CDR1 MNHEY, CDR2 SVGAGI. DNA of the CDR3: TGTGCCAGCAGCCTCCGTCAGTCACCCCTCCACTTT. This translates into CASSLRQSPLHF.

This clone was detected once. The chain recombines TRBV27 with TRBJ2-1; the D call may be TRBD1 or TRBD2 (5 bases each). Germline V gene sequence: CDR1 MNHEY, CDR2 SMNVEV (reference sequence). The CDR3 spans 15 residues. With 0 bases removed from V and 6 bases from J, the gap between germline ends came to 12 bases. CDR3 DNA: TGTGCCAGCAGTTTATCTATTGGGGCGGGCAATGAGCAGTTCTTC. It yields the protein CASSLSIGAGNEQFF.

The V gene is TRBV25-1, the J gene TRBJ2-5; TRBD1 matches 8 bases. Looked up from germline, CDR1 is MGHDK and CDR2 is SYGVNS. The CDR3 loop spans 17 amino acids. After removal of 0 bases from V and 9 bases from J, the junction contained 15 bases not matched to a gene. The CDR3 nucleotides read TGTGCCAGCAGTGAATACGGGACAGGTAGAAGAACGTCGTCCCAGTACTTC. Its translation: CASSEYGTGRRTSSQYF.

The chain links TRBV9 to TRBJ1-4, with 7 bases aligning to TRBD1. CDR1 and CDR2 from the germline V gene are SGDLS and YYNGEE. CDR3 size: 19 residues. V gave up 3 bases and J gave up 1 base; unmatched junction bases: 15. Written as DNA, the CDR3 is TGTGCCAGCAGCGATACACCCCAACAGGGGCATCTAACTAATGAAAAACTGTTTTTT. This gives the protein CASSDTPQQGHLTNEKLFF.

The chain carries TRBV4-2 and TRBJ2-3, with 14 bases that match TRBD2. Germline CDR1 reads LGHNA; CDR2 reads YNFKEQ. The length of the CDR3 is 17 residues. V dropped 3 bases and J dropped 3; count of bases not matched to a gene: 5. DNA of the CDR3: TGTGCCAGCAGCCACAAGACTAGCGGGGGGGGAACAGATACGCAGTATTTT. Translation: CASSHKTSGGGTDTQYF.

The rearrangement joins TRBV27 to TRBJ2-6, with TRBD2 identical over 13 bases. Germline loops: CDR1 MNHEY, CDR2 SMNVEV (reference sequence). V was clipped by 4 bases and J by 0 bases; unmatched bases: 6. The CDR3 spans 19 residues. For the CDR3, the DNA is TGTGCCAGCAGTTCACCGGGACTAGCGGGGAACTCTGGGGCCAACGTCCTGACTTTC. It translates to CASSSPGLAGNSGANVLTF.

The J gene is TRBJ1-6, the V gene TRBV5-6; D possibly corresponds to TRBD1 (5 bases). Germline CDR1 reads SGHDT; CDR2 reads YYEEEE. Trimming took off 3 bases at V and 3 bases at J, with 13 bases between the two ends. The CDR3 is 16 residues long. The CDR3, as DNA: TGTGCCAGCAGCTCCTTCACAGGAGACTATAATTCACCCCTCCACTTT. Residues: CASSSFTGDYNSPLHF.

The V gene is TRBV28, the J gene TRBJ2-5; TRBD2 agrees at 10 bases. The V gene end was trimmed by 5 bases and the J gene end by 1 base; junction bases not matched to a gene: 19. The CDR3 is made up of 20 amino acids. The germline V gene encodes CDR1 MDHEN and CDR2 SYDVKM. The CDR3 loop is CASSNEGASGRPLGQETQYF. DNA for the CDR3: TGTGCCAGCAGTAACGAAGGGGCTAGCGGGAGACCTTTGGGCCAAGAGACCCAGTACTTC.

The CDR3 here is CASSPNEGSAGQPQHF. In DNA, the CDR3 is TGTGCCAGCTCACCAAATGAGGGTTCGGCAGGTCAGCCCCAGCATTTT. The chain employs TRBV18 and TRBJ1-5; unclear D gene. Trimming took off 2 bases at V and 6 bases at J, with 17 bases between the two ends. Germline V gives CDR1 KGHSH, CDR2 LQKENI. The CDR3 spans 16 residues.

CDR3 coding DNA: TGTGCCAGCAGCCAGGGACAGGGAAGGTGGGCTTTCTTT. The encoded protein is CASSQGQGRWAFF. The V and J genes are TRBV7-3 and TRBJ1-1; 9 nucleotides line up with TRBD1. This CDR3 is built from 13 residues. V shed 5 bases and J 11 bases; nucleotides not matched to a gene: 9. CDR1 and CDR2 (germline): SGHTA, FQGTGA.

V usage is TRBV7-2 and J usage is TRBJ1-2; D is ambiguous. The CDR3 is made up of 13 amino acids. V lost 1 base, J lost 4 bases, and 7 bases lay in between. Looked up from germline, CDR1 is SGHTA and CDR2 is FQGNSA. The CDR3 reads CASSLEAIYGYTF. The CDR3 DNA follows: TGTGCCAGCAGCTTAGAGGCAATCTATGGCTACACCTTC.